Shown below are 25 T cell receptor beta chains from a single sample sequenced in a study of beta chain features in type 1 diabetes. All of the isolated RNA was reverse transcribed, so expressed TCRB transcripts were sequenced. The table came from immunoSEQ multiplex PCR; TCRdb's copy has only in-frame clones and leaves some out. The sample includes under 550,000 clones, approximately 10% of them seen just once. The specimen sequenced was naive CD4+ T cells from blood. Receptors originate from a woman aged 18-35 years in good health.

This clone was observed a handful of times. The chain is built from TRBV5-1 and TRBJ2-7; either TRBD1 or TRBD2 may supply D (5 bases each). In germline, CDR1 is SGHRS, CDR2 YFSETQ. CDR3 size: 14 residues. V shed 0 bases and J shed 7 bases, with 14 bases lying between them. CDR3 protein: CASSLARGREEQYF. CDR3 nucleotides: TGCGCCAGCAGCTTGGCCCGCGGCAGGGAGGAGCAGTACTTC.

This clone has ten or more counts. CDR3 bases: TGTGCCAGCAGCCAAGGCTATGAGCAGTTCTTC. Protein: CASSQGYEQFF. The chain employs TRBV14 and TRBJ2-1; D gene unclear. Trimming left V 1 base short and J 8 bases short, with 3 bases between. Germline V gene lookup returns CDR1 SGHDN and CDR2 FVKESK. CDR3 length: 11 amino acids.

This clone has more than one count but fewer than ten. The chain recombines TRBV7-2 with TRBJ2-7, with D hard to call. The CDR3 spans 15 residues. Trimming shortened V by 1 base and J by 4 bases, and 14 bases separated the two germline ends. The germline V gene encodes CDR1 SGHTA and CDR2 FQGNSA. For the CDR3, the DNA is TGTGCCAGCAGCTTAGAACACCGACTTAAGTACGAGCAGTACTTC. Its protein product is CASSLEHRLKYEQYF.

The chain recombines TRBV5-1 with TRBJ2-2; 8 positions agree with TRBD1. CDR3 length: 14 amino acids. The V gene end was trimmed by 10 bases and the J gene end by 2 bases; junction bases not matched to a gene: 7. Germline V gene lookup returns CDR1 SGHRS and CDR2 YFSETQ. The CDR3: CASRTGFNTGELFF. The CDR3 DNA reads TGCGCCTCACGGACAGGGTTCAACACCGGGGAGCTGTTTTTT.

This clone was observed a handful of times. The V and J genes are TRBV5-4 and TRBJ2-1; a weak D match, TRBD1 (6 bases). The V end was cut by 2 bases, the J end by 7 bases, with 13 bases between. This CDR3 contains 14 residues. The germline V gene encodes CDR1 SGHNT and CDR2 YYREEE (reference sequence). CDR3 loop: CASSLGGFGNEQFF. The CDR3 bases are TGTGCCAGCAGCTTAGGGGGTTTCGGGAATGAGCAGTTCTTC.

V gene TRBV27 combines with J gene TRBJ1-2; possibly TRBD1 for D (6 bases). V dropped 7 bases and J dropped 0 bases, with 18 bases sitting between them. CDR3 size: 16 residues. Germline V gene data show CDR1 as MNHEY and CDR2 as SMNVEV (reference sequence). CDR3 nucleotides: TGTGCCAGCACCACTCGGAGCAGGGGAGCTAACTATGGCTACACCTTC. As protein: CASTTRSRGANYGYTF.

This clone occurred a few times. The rearrangement uses TRBV5-1 and TRBJ1-1, with D uncertain. Trimming removed 0 bases at V and 0 bases at J, with 15 bases between. The germline gives CDR1 SGHRS, CDR2 YFSETQ. The CDR3 is 17 amino acids. The CDR3 region is CASSLGGRNFMNTEAFF. DNA of the CDR3: TGCGCCAGCAGCTTGGGAGGAAGGAACTTCATGAACACTGAAGCTTTCTTT.

This clone was detected a few times. DNA for the CDR3: TGTGCCAGCAGCTTAGTTACGGGACTAGCGGGAGTTAAGCAGTACTTC. It codes for CASSLVTGLAGVKQYF. The chain carries TRBV7-2 and TRBJ2-7; 14 nucleotides line up with TRBD2. Germline-derived CDR1 and CDR2 are SGHTA and FQGNSA. The junction had 7 bases not matched to a gene; V was cut back by 1 base and J by 8 bases. The CDR3 loop spans 16 amino acids.

This clone was seen a single time. The chain recombines TRBV27 with TRBJ2-2; 8 bases line up with TRBD1. The germline V gene encodes CDR1 MNHEY and CDR2 SMNVEV (reference sequence). This CDR3 spans 17 amino acids. V gave up 1 base and J gave up 3 bases; unmatched junction bases: 7. CDR3 bases: TGTGCCAGCAGTTTATTTCAGGACAGGGAGGACACCGGGGAGCTGTTTTTT. Residues: CASSLFQDREDTGELFF.

V usage is TRBV5-4 and J usage is TRBJ2-3, with TRBD1 matching 8 bases. The CDR3 contains 14 residues. V gave up 3 bases and J gave up 3 bases; unmatched junction bases: 3. Germline CDR1 and CDR2: SGHNT and YYREEE (reference sequence). The CDR3 spells CASSSGQGTDTQYF. CDR3 nucleotides: TGTGCCAGCAGCTCCGGACAGGGAACAGATACGCAGTATTTT. Together with reference TRBV5-4 and TRBJ2-3, the CDR3 gives the full variable domain: ETGVTQSPTHLIKTRGQQVTLRCSSQSGHNTVSWYQQALGQGPQFIFQYYREEENGRGNFPPRFSGLQFPNYSSELNVNALELDDSALYLCASSSGQGTDTQYFGPGTRLTVL.

The V and J genes are TRBV25-1 and TRBJ1-2, with 8 nucleotides matching TRBD1. The germline CDR1 and CDR2 sequences are MGHDK and SYGVNS. The CDR3 is made up of 15 amino acids. V shed 3 bases, J shed 5 bases, and the junction held 8 bases outside the gene matches. The CDR3 is CASSDQRTGRYGYTF. Written as DNA, the CDR3 is TGTGCCAGCAGTGACCAAAGGACAGGGAGATATGGCTACACCTTC.

This clone was observed a handful of times. Distinct nucleotide sequences in the sample also encode this CDR3. The rearrangement links TRBV7-2 to TRBJ2-5; the D is unclear. CDR3 size: 13 residues. V lost 2 bases, J lost 4 bases, and 8 bases lay in between. CDR1 SGHTA and CDR2 FQGNSA come from the germline V gene. The CDR3 coding sequence is TGTGCCAGCAGCTTAAGGGTAGGAGAGACCCAGTACTTC. This gives the protein CASSLRVGETQYF. Complete variable domain (other parts from reference TRBV7-2 and TRBJ2-5): GAGVSQSPSNKVTEKGKDVELRCDPISGHTALYWYRQSLGQGLEFLIYFQGNSAPDKSGLPSDRFSAERTGGSVSTLTIQRTQQEDSAVYLCASSLRVGETQYFGPGTRLLVL.

This chain joins TRBV28 and TRBJ2-1; 7 nucleotides line up with TRBD1. The trim removed 6 bases at V and 8 bases at J, leaving 7 bases unmatched. CDR1 and CDR2 from the germline V gene are MDHEN and SYDVKM. This CDR3 comprises 13 residues. CDR3 nucleotides: TGTGCCAGCAGACAACAGGGGTTCGATGAGCAGTTCTTC. Translated, it gives CASRQQGFDEQFF.

This clone was observed a handful of times. V usage is TRBV5-4 and J usage is TRBJ2-3; D remains ambiguous. Germline values: CDR1 SGHNT, CDR2 YYREEE (reference sequence). The CDR3 runs 12 residues. Trimming removed 4 bases at V and 2 bases at J, with 5 bases between. The chain's CDR3 is CASSQNTDTQYF. DNA for the CDR3: TGTGCCAGCAGCCAAAACACAGATACGCAGTATTTT.

This clone was detected only a few times. The genes are TRBV5-1 and TRBJ2-7; TRBD1 is a possible D gene (5 bases). V was pared by 0 bases and J by 5 bases, with 15 bases between. The CDR3 contains 15 residues. The V gene's germline CDR1 is SGHRS and CDR2 YFSETQ. In DNA form, the CDR3 reads TGCGCCAGCAGCTTGGGTACAGGTTCCAGCGACGAGCAGTACTTC. It is translated as CASSLGTGSSDEQYF.

There are a few counts of this clone. The rearrangement links TRBV11-2 to TRBJ2-7, with 7 bases that match TRBD1. CDR3 length: 13 amino acids. In germline, CDR1 is SGHAT, CDR2 FQNNGV. Trimming cost V 6 bases and J 5 bases; bases outside gene matches: 7. CDR3 bases: TGTGCCAGCAGGGGACAGTTCCTTGACGAGCAGTACTTC. Its protein product is CASRGQFLDEQYF.

This clone has more than one count but fewer than ten. The rearrangement links TRBV7-3 to TRBJ2-1; perhaps TRBD2 as D (6 bases). Germline V gene lookup returns CDR1 SGHTA and CDR2 FQGTGA. V was trimmed by 1 base and J by 6 bases, leaving 22 bases between them. The CDR3 is made up of 18 amino acids. DNA for the CDR3: TGTGCCAGCAGCTTAAAGCTGGCGGGACGGCGCTTGGGCAATGAGCAGTTCTTC. Protein sequence: CASSLKLAGRRLGNEQFF.

The chain uses TRBV10-3 and TRBJ2-5, with 10 bases identical to TRBD1. This CDR3 is built from 11 residues. Germline-derived CDR1 and CDR2 are ENHRY and SYGVKD. Trimming removed 11 bases from V and 5 bases from J; junction bases left unmatched: 2. Here the CDR3 reads CASGQGETQYF. As DNA, the CDR3 is TGTGCCTCGGGACAGGGGGAGACCCAGTACTTC.

The chain is built from TRBV5-1 and TRBJ2-4; perhaps TRBD2 as D (6 bases). Germline values: CDR1 SGHRS, CDR2 YFSETQ. CDR3 length: 16 residues. Trimming took 0 bases from V and 0 from J, leaving 10 bases between them. For the CDR3, the DNA is TGCGCCAGCAGCTTGGTAGCGGACCTAGCCAAAAACATTCAGTACTTC. It encodes CASSLVADLAKNIQYF.

This clone has only a few counts. This rearrangement joins TRBV7-8 to TRBJ1-3; D is unresolved. Germline V gives CDR1 SGHVS, CDR2 FQNEAQ. This CDR3 is built from 13 residues. Deletions cut 6 bases from V and 0 bases from J, with 6 bases between. The CDR3 reads CASRGYSGNTIYF. CDR3 nucleotide sequence: TGTGCCAGCAGGGGCTACTCTGGAAACACCATATATTTT.

The rearrangement links TRBV4-3 to TRBJ2-3, with 10 bases identical to TRBD2. This CDR3 region has 15 residues. Germline V gene data show CDR1 as LGHNA and CDR2 as YSLEER. The V segment lost 3 bases and the J segment 6 bases; nucleotides outside the gene matches: 6. The CDR3 reads CASSQRELAGDTQYF. The CDR3 nucleotides read TGCGCCAGCAGCCAGCGTGAACTAGCGGGGGATACGCAGTATTTT.

The rearrangement uses TRBV7-9 and TRBJ2-1; D is undetermined. The germline V gene has CDR1 SEHNR and CDR2 FQNEAQ (reference sequence). This CDR3 region has 13 residues. V shed 5 bases and J shed 0 bases, with 5 bases lying between them. For the CDR3, the DNA is TGTGCCAGCAGCGCAAGCTCCTACAATGAGCAGTTCTTC. Translation: CASSASSYNEQFF. The variable domain in full, with the rest retrieved from reference TRBV7-9 and TRBJ2-1, is DTGVSQNPRHKITKRGQNVTFRCDPISEHNRLYWYRQTLGQGPEFLTYFQNEAQLEKSRLLSDRFSAERPKGSFSTLEIQRTEQGDSAMYLCASSASSYNEQFFGPGTRLTVL.

This clone was counted only a few times. Other DNA sequences of this sample code for an identical CDR3. The chain has TRBV9 and TRBJ2-3; no firm D call. Germline lookup yields CDR1 SGDLS and CDR2 YYNGEE. The CDR3 has 15 residues. The germline V and J ends were trimmed by 2 bases and 3 bases, with 13 bases remaining between them. CDR3 coding DNA: TGTGCCAGCAGCGTGGGAACGGTCCGGACAGATACGCAGTATTTT. As protein: CASSVGTVRTDTQYF.

This clone has just a few counts. The V gene is TRBV5-1, the J gene TRBJ1-4; TRBD1 might be the D (5 bases). V was clipped by 2 bases and J by 12 bases, with 11 bases between them. Germline CDR1 reads SGHRS; CDR2 reads YFSETQ. The CDR3 has 12 residues. The CDR3 loop reads CASSFDSAELFF. The CDR3 nucleotides read TGCGCCAGCAGCTTCGACAGTGCGGAACTGTTTTTT.

This clone was picked up a small number of times. Other DNA sequences in the same sample also yield this CDR3. V usage is TRBV4-3 and J usage is TRBJ2-3; D is possibly TRBD1 (5 bases). V was cut by 0 bases and J by 3 bases, with 7 bases left in between. This CDR3 is 14 amino acids long. In germline, CDR1 is LGHNA, CDR2 YSLEER. DNA for the CDR3: TGCGCCAGCAGCCAAGACGCAGGGACAGATACGCAGTATTTT. This translates into CASSQDAGTDTQYF.